Presented here are 17 T cell receptor beta chains from one specimen sequenced in a study of T cells after yellow fever vaccination. MiXCR was run by TCRdb on the 5' RACE reads, yielding one entry per CDR3 protein. This repertoire shows under 400,000 distinct CDR3 sequences, around an eighth found once; its top ten account for 2.5% to 4%. Here the sequenced sample was CD4+ T cells sorted from PBMCs, taken 15 days after the yellow fever booster vaccination. The receptors come from a young man who received the YFV17D yellow fever vaccine.

Only a few counts were recorded for this clonotype. The chain links TRBV12-3 or TRBV12-4 to TRBJ2-3; D is possibly TRBD1 or TRBD2 (5 bases each). The CDR3 is made up of 15 amino acids. V lost 4 bases to trimming and J lost 0 bases, with 11 bases between them. The CDR3: CASSSQDFSTDTQYF. The CDR3 region has the DNA TGTGCCAGCAGTTCACAGGACTTTAGCACAGATACGCAGTATTTT.

This clonotype was detected a few times. The chain combines TRBV7-3 with TRBJ2-3; 10 positions agree with TRBD2. Germline trimming cut 2 bases from V and 1 base from J; bases unmatched to any gene: 9. The CDR3 has 18 amino acids. Germline V lookup: CDR1 SGHTA, CDR2 FQGTGA. CDR3: CASSLCLLAGKCTDTQYF. CDR3 nucleotide sequence: TGTGCCAGCAGCTTATGTCTACTAGCGGGGAAGTGCACAGATACGCAGTATTTT.

This clonotype has only a few counts. This chain joins TRBV19 and TRBJ2-2, with 7 bases matching TRBD1. The CDR3 sequence is 14 residues long. V trimming: 9 bases; J trimming: 4 bases; junction bases outside the gene matches: 8. Germline-derived CDR1 and CDR2 are LNHDA and SQIVND (reference sequence). DNA of the CDR3: TGTGCCAGCAACCGGGACAGACTCACCGGGGAGCTGTTTTTT. This sequence encodes CASNRDRLTGELFF. The full variable domain, completed using reference TRBV19 and TRBJ2-2, is DGGITQSPKYLFRKEGQNVTLSCEQNLNHDAMYWYRQDPGQGLRLIYYSQIVNDFQKGDIAEGYSVSREKKESFPLTVTSAQKNPTAFYLCASNRDRLTGELFFGEGSRLTVL.

This clonotype occurred many times. The gene calls are TRBV6-6 and TRBJ1-5; D is unresolved. From germline, CDR1 is MNHNY and CDR2 SVGAGI (reference sequence). The CDR3 is 16 amino acids. The V end lost 2 bases, the J end lost 1 base, and 12 bases lay between the germline ends. The CDR3 protein is CASSYRPDGSNQPQHF. The DNA of the CDR3 is TGTGCCAGCAGTTACCGCCCCGATGGGAGCAATCAGCCCCAGCATTTT.

This clonotype was detected a few times. The chain employs TRBV6-2 or TRBV6-3 and TRBJ2-5; TRBD2 matches 10 bases. V trimming: 6 bases; J trimming: 4 bases; junction bases outside the gene matches: 8. Germline assignment: CDR1 MNHEY and CDR2 SVGEGT. The CDR3 is 15 amino acids. CDR3 DNA sequence: TGTGCCAGCAGCCCTTGGACTAGCGGACCAGAGACCCAGTACTTC. It translates to CASSPWTSGPETQYF.

The V and J genes are TRBV24-1 and TRBJ1-2; TRBD1 matches at 9 bases. Per germline, CDR1 KGHDR and CDR2 SFDVKD. Trimming took 4 bases from V and 2 from J; bases not matched to a gene: 7. CDR3 length: 16 amino acids. The CDR3 loop reads CATSDTTGGKNYGYTF. In nucleotides, the CDR3 is TGTGCCACCAGTGACACTACAGGGGGCAAGAACTATGGCTACACCTTC.

This sequence joins TRBV4-2 and TRBJ2-7; a possible D gene is TRBD2 (7 bases). V was cut by 4 bases and J by 4 bases, with 23 bases left in between. The germline V gene encodes CDR1 LGHNA and CDR2 YNFKEQ. This CDR3 contains 17 residues. In DNA, the CDR3 is TGTGCCAGCAGCCGCAACCACGGGGGGCCGGGAGCTTACGAGCAGTACTTC. Residues: CASSRNHGGPGAYEQYF.

This clonotype came up a few times. The gene calls are TRBV2 and TRBJ2-2; D may be TRBD1 (6 bases). This CDR3 comprises 13 residues. The germline V gene encodes CDR1 SNHLY and CDR2 FYNNEI. Between the trimmed V and J ends, which lost 5 bases and 6 bases, there was a span of 10 bases. CDR3 sequence: CASSFRTAGELFF. CDR3 coding DNA: TGTGCCAGCAGTTTCCGGACAGCCGGGGAGCTGTTTTTT.

The chain is built from TRBV20-1 and TRBJ2-7, with D uncertain. Germline CDR1 DFQATT, CDR2 SNEGSKA (reference sequence). This CDR3 contains 11 residues. Trimming took 5 bases from V and 7 from J, leaving 12 bases between them. In DNA, the CDR3 is TGCAGTGCTGCATACCCTCGGGAGCAGTACTTC. Protein product: CSAAYPREQYF.

The table lists this clonotype with a few counts. A much larger clone lies one base from this, so it may be a read error. V and J are TRBV5-6 and TRBJ2-5, with 7 bases identical to TRBD2. The germline CDR1 and CDR2 sequences are SGHDT and YYEEEE. The trim removed 0 bases at V and 4 bases at J, leaving 9 bases unmatched. This CDR3 spans 16 amino acids. DNA for the CDR3: TGTGCCAGCAGCTTGGAACGGGGACTACCCCGAGAGACCCAGTACTTC. Protein product: CASSLERGLPRETQYF.

The sample holds a few counts of this clonotype. This rearrangement joins TRBV7-2 to TRBJ2-4, with D possibly being TRBD1 or TRBD2 (6 bases each). The V gene's germline CDR1 is SGHTA and CDR2 FQGNSA. V was clipped by 7 bases and J by 8 bases, with 12 bases between them. This CDR3 is 12 amino acids long. As DNA, the CDR3 is TGTGCCAGCATGGGGGGCTTGGACATTCAGTACTTC. This sequence encodes CASMGGLDIQYF.

This clonotype was detected a few times. The chain links TRBV2 to TRBJ1-4, with 8 bases lining up with TRBD1. With 10 bases clipped from V and 3 bases from J, the junction kept 7 bases outside the gene matches. This CDR3 has 14 residues. Germline V CDR1 and CDR2: SNHLY, FYNNEI. The DNA of the CDR3 is TGTGCCACGCGACAGGGGTACTCTAATGAAAAACTGTTTTTT. Amino acid sequence: CATRQGYSNEKLFF.

The chain couples TRBV18 to TRBJ2-1, with 8 nucleotides matching TRBD2. The CDR3 spans 15 residues. Germline values: CDR1 KGHSH, CDR2 LQKENI. Unmatched junction bases numbered 4, after V lost 1 base and J lost 5 bases. CDR3 sequence: CASSPRGTRDNEQFF. DNA of the CDR3: TGTGCCAGCTCACCACGAGGGACTAGGGACAATGAGCAGTTCTTC. The complete variable domain, with remaining parts taken from reference TRBV18 and TRBJ2-1, reads NAGVMQNPRHLVRRRGQEARLRCSPMKGHSHVYWYRQLPEEGLKFMVYLQKENIIDESGMPKERFSAEFPKEGPSILRIQQVVRGDSAAYFCASSPRGTRDNEQFFGPGTRLTVL.

The chain is built from TRBV2 and TRBJ2-7; perhaps TRBD1 as D (5 bases). V shed 1 base and J shed 4 bases, with 17 bases lying between them. CDR3 size: 16 residues. Germline CDR1 is SNHLY and CDR2 is FYNNEI. For the CDR3, the DNA is TGTGCCAGCAGTGAAGTCCCCCCAGGGTACGAGTACGAGCAGTACGTC. This translates into CASSEVPPGYEYEQYV.

V and J are TRBV27 and TRBJ1-4, with a possible D match to TRBD1 (6 bases). This CDR3 region has 16 residues. V lost 4 bases, J lost 0 bases, and 12 bases lay in between. Per germline, CDR1 MNHEY and CDR2 SMNVEV (reference sequence). Written as DNA, the CDR3 is TGTGCCAGCAGTTCCATTAGGACAGCAACTAATGAAAAACTGTTTTTT. Translated: CASSSIRTATNEKLFF.

DNA for the CDR3: TGTGCCAGCAGCTCGGGGTCTAGCGGGGGGCAAGAGACCCAGTACTTC. Its translation: CASSSGSSGGQETQYF. The chain couples TRBV7-3 to TRBJ2-5; 11 nucleotides match TRBD2. Germline V gene data show CDR1 as SGHTA and CDR2 as FQGTGA. This CDR3 comprises 16 residues. The junction had 6 bases not matched to a gene; V was cut back by 4 bases and J by 2 bases.

The genes are TRBV5-1 and TRBJ2-7; D remains ambiguous. V lost 3 bases, J lost 6 bases, and 7 bases lay in between. The germline CDR1 and CDR2 sequences are SGHRS and YFSETQ. This CDR3 comprises 11 residues. The DNA of the CDR3 is TGCGCCAGCAGCTCCGTCGGCGAGCAGTACTTC. Translated, it gives CASSSVGEQYF.